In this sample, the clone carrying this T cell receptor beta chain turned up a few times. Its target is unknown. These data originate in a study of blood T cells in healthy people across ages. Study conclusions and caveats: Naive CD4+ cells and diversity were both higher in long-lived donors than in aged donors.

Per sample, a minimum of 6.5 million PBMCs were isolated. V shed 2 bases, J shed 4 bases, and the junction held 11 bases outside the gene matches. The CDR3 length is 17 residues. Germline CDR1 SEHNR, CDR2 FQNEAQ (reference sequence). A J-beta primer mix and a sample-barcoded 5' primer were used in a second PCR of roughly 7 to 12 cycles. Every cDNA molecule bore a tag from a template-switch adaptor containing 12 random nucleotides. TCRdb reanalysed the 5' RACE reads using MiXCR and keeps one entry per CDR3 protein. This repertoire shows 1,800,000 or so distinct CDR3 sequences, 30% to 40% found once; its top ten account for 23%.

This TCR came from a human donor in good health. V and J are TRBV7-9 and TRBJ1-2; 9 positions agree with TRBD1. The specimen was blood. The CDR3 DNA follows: TGTGCCAGCAGCTTAAGGTCCCACAGGGGGCTTGGCTATGGCTACACCTTC. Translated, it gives CASSLRSHRGLGYGYTF.